This T cell receptor beta chain emerged from a study of beta chain features in type 1 diabetes. Only one heparinised blood draw was taken per donor, and its volume averaged about 116 mL. Staining for CD45RO/CCR7/CD25/CD127/CD95/CD27 allowed sorting of CD4+ naive, central memory, regulatory and stem cell-like memory cells. Study-level findings and limits: Among patients with Type 1 diabetes, TCRB CDR3s were moderately but significantly shorter in every one of the four CD4+ subsets. Any HLA type influence on TCRB rearrangement was left unresolved here.

This clone was seen a handful of times. Antigen: not known. The CDR3 runs 13 residues. Germline V gene data show CDR1 as SQVTM and CDR2 as ANQGSEA. V dropped 7 bases and J dropped 1 base, with 13 bases sitting between them. The study reverse transcribed the entire isolated RNA, so it sequenced expressed TCRB transcripts. The protocol was immunoSEQ multiplex PCR, while the TCRdb copy is restricted to in-frame clones and leaves out a portion. The data show about 290,000 clones, under 8.5% seen once. This sequence originates from a woman aged 18-35 years in good health. The chain employs TRBV29-1 and TRBJ1-1, with D unresolved. Sequenced input: central memory CD4+ T cells from blood. This CDR3 reads CSAGRRPNTEAFF. CDR3 coding DNA: TGCAGCGCCGGACGAAGGCCGAACACTGAAGCTTTCTTT.